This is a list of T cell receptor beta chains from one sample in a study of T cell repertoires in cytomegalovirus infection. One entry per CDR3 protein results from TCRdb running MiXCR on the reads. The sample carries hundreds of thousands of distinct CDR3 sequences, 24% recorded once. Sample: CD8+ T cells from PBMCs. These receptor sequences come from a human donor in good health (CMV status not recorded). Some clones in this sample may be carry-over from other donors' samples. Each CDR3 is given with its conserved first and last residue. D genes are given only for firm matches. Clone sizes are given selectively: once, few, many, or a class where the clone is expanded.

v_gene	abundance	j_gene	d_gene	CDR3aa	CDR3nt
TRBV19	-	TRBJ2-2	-	CATSNWRAEYTGELFF	TGTGCCACCAGTAATTGGCGGGCGGAATACACCGGGGAGCTGTTTTTT
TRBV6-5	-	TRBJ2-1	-	CASSYAPGGQGEQFF	TGTGCCAGCAGCTACGCCCCAGGGGGGCAGGGTGAGCAGTTCTTC
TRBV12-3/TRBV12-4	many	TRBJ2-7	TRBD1	CASSPTGFEQYF	TGTGCCAGCAGTCCGACAGGGTTCGAGCAGTACTTC
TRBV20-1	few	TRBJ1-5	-	CSAGHVDYSNQPQHF	TGCAGTGCAGGTCACGTGGATTATAGCAATCAGCCCCAGCATTTT
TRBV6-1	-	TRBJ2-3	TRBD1	CASFRTGDTDTQYF	TGTGCCAGTTTTAGGACAGGGGACACAGATACGCAGTATTTT
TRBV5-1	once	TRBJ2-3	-	CASSLGGPGPRKEDTDTQYF	TGCGCCAGCAGCTTGGGGGGCCCCGGGCCCCGCAAAGAGGACACAGATACGCAGTATTTT
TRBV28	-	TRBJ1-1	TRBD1	CASSPRGQGSWGNTEAFF	TGTGCCAGCAGCCCAAGGGGACAGGGCTCCTGGGGGAACACTGAAGCTTTCTTT
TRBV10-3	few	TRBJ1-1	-	CAISESWDGFPNTEAFF	TGTGCCATCAGTGAGTCGTGGGATGGGTTTCCGAACACTGAAGCTTTCTTT
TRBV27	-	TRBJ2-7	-	CASSLTPVAYEQYF	TGTGCCAGCAGCCTAACCCCGGTCGCATACGAGCAGTACTTC
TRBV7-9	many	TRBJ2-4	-	CASSFTQGVGKNIQYF	TGTGCCAGCAGCTTTACCCAGGGAGTAGGCAAAAACATTCAGTACTTC
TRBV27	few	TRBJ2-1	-	CASSSPPLDEQFF	TGTGCCAGCAGTTCTCCCCCGTTGGATGAGCAGTTCTTC
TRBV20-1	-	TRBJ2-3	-	CSASVGRGLRDTDTQYF	TGCAGTGCTAGTGTGGGGAGGGGGCTACGTGATACAGATACGCAGTATTTT
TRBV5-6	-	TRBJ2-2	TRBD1	CASSFRQGKPGELFF	TGTGCCAGCAGCTTTCGACAGGGAAAGCCCGGGGAGCTGTTTTTT
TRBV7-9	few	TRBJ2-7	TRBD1	CASSPRDRYSYEQYF	TGTGCCAGCAGCCCGAGGGACAGGTACTCCTACGAGCAGTACTTC
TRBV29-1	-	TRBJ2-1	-	CSVERGLGDNEQFF	TGCAGCGTTGAGAGGGGGTTAGGGGACAATGAGCAGTTCTTC
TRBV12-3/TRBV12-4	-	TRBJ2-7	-	CASSKEDSTYEQYF	TGTGCCAGCAGCAAAGAGGACAGTACCTACGAGCAGTACTTC
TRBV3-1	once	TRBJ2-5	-	CASSQRTPQETQYF	TGTGCCAGCAGCCAAAGGACGCCCCAAGAGACCCAGTACTTC
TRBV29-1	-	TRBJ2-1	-	CSVEDLEEWAYNEQFF	TGCAGCGTTGAAGATCTAGAGGAGTGGGCCTACAATGAGCAGTTCTTC
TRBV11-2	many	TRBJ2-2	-	CASSLRIEDSSSTGELFF	TGTGCCAGCAGCTTACGAATAGAGGACAGCTCATCCACCGGGGAGCTGTTTTTT
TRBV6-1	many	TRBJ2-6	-	CASTSIQGITAGANVLTF	TGTGCCAGCACCTCTATTCAGGGGATAACGGCTGGGGCCAACGTCCTGACTTTC
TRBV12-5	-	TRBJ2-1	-	CASAEGGPAYNEQFF	TGTGCTAGTGCCGAGGGGGGGCCGGCCTACAATGAGCAGTTCTTC
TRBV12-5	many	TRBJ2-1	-	CASGLGDGGHEQFF	TGTGCTAGTGGTTTGGGGGATGGTGGGCATGAGCAGTTCTTC
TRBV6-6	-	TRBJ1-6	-	CASSGPGGSPLHF	TGTGCCAGCAGTGGACCAGGCGGGTCACCCCTCCACTTT
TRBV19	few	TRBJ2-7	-	CASSERLSDEQYF	TGTGCCAGTAGTGAGAGACTCTCGGACGAGCAGTACTTC
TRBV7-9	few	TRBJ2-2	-	CASSLAGPTTGELFF	TGTGCCAGCAGCTTAGCGGGACCGACGACCGGGGAGCTGTTTTTT
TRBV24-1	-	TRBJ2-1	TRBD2	CATSDRIQGLAGKGEQFF	TGTGCCACCAGTGATAGGATACAGGGACTAGCGGGGAAGGGGGAGCAGTTCTTC
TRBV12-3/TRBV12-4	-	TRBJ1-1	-	CASSLDWTDPNTEAFF	TGTGCCAGCAGTTTAGATTGGACCGACCCGAACACTGAAGCTTTCTTT
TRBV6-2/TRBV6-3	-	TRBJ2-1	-	CASSYSLTRGRESSYNEQFF	TGTGCCAGCAGTTACTCTTTGACGAGGGGACGGGAGAGCTCCTACAATGAGCAGTTCTTC
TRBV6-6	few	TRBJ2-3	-	CASSYGDDSSTDTQYF	TGTGCCAGCAGTTACGGCGACGATTCTAGCACAGATACGCAGTATTTT
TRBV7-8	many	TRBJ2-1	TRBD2	CASSLFSGGTHEQFF	TGTGCCAGCAGCTTATTTAGCGGGGGTACGCATGAGCAGTTCTTC
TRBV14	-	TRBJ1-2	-	CASSQDRRGAHYGYTF	TGTGCCAGCAGCCAAGATCGGCGGGGAGCTCACTATGGCTACACCTTC
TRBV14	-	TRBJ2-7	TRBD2	CASSQKVPQRGAYEQYF	TGTGCCAGCAGCCAGAAGGTCCCGCAGCGGGGGGCCTACGAGCAGTACTTC
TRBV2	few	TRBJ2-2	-	CASSGGQSNTGELFF	TGTGCCAGCAGTGGCGGGCAGTCGAACACCGGGGAGCTGTTTTTT
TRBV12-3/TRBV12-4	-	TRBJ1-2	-	CASSYSGLDGYTF	TGTGCCAGCAGCTACTCAGGGTTGGATGGCTACACCTTC
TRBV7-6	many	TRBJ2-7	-	CASSAGSRPEQYF	TGTGCCAGCAGCGCCGGTTCACGGCCCGAGCAGTACTTC
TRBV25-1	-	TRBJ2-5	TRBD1	CASSDGDRVFGMETQYF	TGTGCCAGCAGTGATGGGGACAGGGTCTTTGGTATGGAGACCCAGTACTTC
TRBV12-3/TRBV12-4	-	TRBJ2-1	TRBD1	CASSTPGQGLYNEQFF	TGTGCCAGCAGTACCCCCGGACAGGGCCTCTACAATGAGCAGTTCTTC
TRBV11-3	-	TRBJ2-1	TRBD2	CACSPGLAEIDNEQFF	TGTGCCTGCAGCCCGGGACTAGCGGAAATAGACAATGAGCAGTTCTTC
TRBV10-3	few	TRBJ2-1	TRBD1	CAIRVGGREYNEQFF	TGTGCCATCAGAGTAGGGGGCAGAGAATACAATGAGCAGTTCTTC
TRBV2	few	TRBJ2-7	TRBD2	CASSEAPSGIYEQYF	TGTGCCAGCAGTGAAGCACCTAGCGGTATCTACGAGCAGTACTTC
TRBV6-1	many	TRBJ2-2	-	CASSPGLGANTGELFF	TGTGCCAGCAGTCCTGGCTTAGGGGCCAACACCGGGGAGCTGTTTTTT
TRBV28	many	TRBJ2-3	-	CATLIHLVQADTQYF	TGTGCCACCTTAATACACCTGGTTCAGGCAGATACGCAGTATTTT
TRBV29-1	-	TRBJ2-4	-	CSVEGHKDIQYF	TGCAGCGTTGAAGGTCATAAGGACATTCAGTACTTC
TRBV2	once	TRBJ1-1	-	CVSSENGAFF	TGTGTCAGCAGTGAGAACGGAGCTTTCTTT
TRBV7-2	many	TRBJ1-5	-	CASSLVAGAHNQPQHF	TGTGCCAGCAGCTTAGTAGCGGGCGCGCACAATCAGCCCCAGCATTTT
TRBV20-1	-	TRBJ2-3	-	CSAPRSFPRTDTQYF	TGCAGTGCTCCTCGGTCCTTTCCTCGCACAGATACGCAGTATTTT
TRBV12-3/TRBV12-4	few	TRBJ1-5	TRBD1	CASSGTGVYNQPQHF	TGTGCCAGCAGTGGGACAGGGGTTTATAATCAGCCCCAGCATTTT
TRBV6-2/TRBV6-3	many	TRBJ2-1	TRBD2	CASSLLAGGRDEQFF	TGTGCCAGCAGTTTACTAGCGGGGGGGCGGGATGAGCAGTTCTTC
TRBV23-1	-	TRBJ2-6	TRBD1	CASSRNQHPGTGGDSGATVLTF	TGCGCCAGCAGTCGCAACCAACACCCCGGGACAGGAGGCGACTCTGGGGCCACCGTCCTGACTTTC
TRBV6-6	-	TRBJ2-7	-	CASSYPSTEQYF	TGTGCCAGCAGTTACCCGTCGACCGAGCAGTACTTC
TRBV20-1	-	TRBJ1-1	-	CSAPRETEAFF	TGCAGTGCCCCCCGGGAGACTGAAGCTTTCTTT
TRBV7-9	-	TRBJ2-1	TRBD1	CASSLDRGYDEQFF	TGTGCCAGCAGCTTAGACAGGGGGTACGATGAGCAGTTCTTC
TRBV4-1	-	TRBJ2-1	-	CTSSHNPGSGEQFF	TGCACCAGCAGCCATAACCCAGGGTCTGGTGAGCAGTTCTTC
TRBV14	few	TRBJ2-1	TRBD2	CASSQTSGGTFNEQFF	TGTGCCAGCAGCCAAACTAGCGGGGGCACATTCAATGAGCAGTTCTTC
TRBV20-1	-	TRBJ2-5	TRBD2	CSAMLAEQETQYF	TGCAGTGCTATGCTAGCGGAACAAGAGACCCAGTACTTC